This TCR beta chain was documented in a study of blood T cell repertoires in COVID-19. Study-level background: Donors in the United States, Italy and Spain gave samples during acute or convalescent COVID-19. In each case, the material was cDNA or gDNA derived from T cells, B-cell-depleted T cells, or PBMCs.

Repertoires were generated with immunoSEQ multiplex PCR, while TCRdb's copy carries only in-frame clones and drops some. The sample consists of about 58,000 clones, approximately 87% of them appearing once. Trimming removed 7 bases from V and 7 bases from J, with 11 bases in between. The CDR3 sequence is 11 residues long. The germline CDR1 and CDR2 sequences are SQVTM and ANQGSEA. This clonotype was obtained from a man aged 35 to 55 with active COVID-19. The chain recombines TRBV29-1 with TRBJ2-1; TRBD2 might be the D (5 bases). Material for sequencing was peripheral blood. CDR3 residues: CSATRGNEQFF. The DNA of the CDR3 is TGCAGCGCCACTCGGGGTAATGAGCAGTTCTTC.